One sample yielded the 21 T cell receptor beta chains listed below, sequenced in a study of spatial heterogeneity in lung cancer. Documented time point: sample taken at primary tumor resection. From tumor, nontumor lung or frozen PBMC, whole RNA was taken unsorted for sequencing. TCRdb analysed the 5' RACE reads with MiXCR anew, one entry per CDR3 protein. Altogether approximately 52,000 distinct CDR3 sequences are present, roughly 7% being singletons, with the ten largest covering approximately 2.9%. The material was PBMCs, obtained at surgery. All receptors come from a female donor with early-stage non-small cell lung cancer.

In its sample, this clonotype was seen once. A much larger clone differs by one base, so this may be a read error. The gene calls are TRBV9 and TRBJ2-5; TRBD2 might be the D (6 bases). Matching the DNA end better, TRBJ2-1 makes the J call doubtful. This CDR3 has 17 residues. CDR1 is SGDLS, CDR2 YYNGEE, per germline. CDR3 amino acids: CASSPRLRDRGEETQFF. The DNA for the CDR3 is TGTGCCAGCAGCCCTCGCTTGCGGGACCGGGGCGAAGAGACCCAGTTCTTC.

The chain couples TRBV7-3 to TRBJ1-1, with D unresolved. Germline CDR1 is SGHTA and CDR2 is FQGTGA. CDR3 length equals 13 residues. Between the trimmed V and J ends, which lost 2 bases and 4 bases, there was a span of 8 bases. The CDR3 spells CASSLGQVTEAFF. The DNA of the CDR3 is TGTGCCAGCAGCTTAGGGCAGGTCACTGAAGCTTTCTTT. The whole variable domain, filled in from reference TRBV7-3 and TRBJ1-1, reads GAGVSQTPSNKVTEKGKYVELRCDPISGHTALYWYRQSLGQGPEFLIYFQGTGAADDSGLPNDRFFAVRPEGSVSTLKIQRTERGDSAVYLCASSLGQVTEAFFGQGTRLTVV.

Ten or more counts support this clonotype. The chain links TRBV4-1 to TRBJ2-7; D uncertain. CDR3 length equals 14 residues. Trimming left V 0 bases short and J 5 bases short, with 11 bases between. The germline V gene has CDR1 MGHRA and CDR2 YSYEKL. CDR3 bases: TGCGCCAGCAGCCAAGAGTCTAGTGGGGACGAGCAGTACTTC. Its translation is CASSQESSGDEQYF.

This clonotype came up a few times. The rearrangement links TRBV11-2 to TRBJ2-7, with 11 bases identical to TRBD2. Germline CDR1 SGHAT, CDR2 FQNNGV. With 4 bases clipped from V and 1 base from J, the junction kept 15 bases outside the gene matches. This CDR3 comprises 19 residues. The CDR3 DNA follows: TGTGCCAGCAGCTCAATAATAAGACTAGCGGGGATGCCTTCCTACGAGCAGTACTTC. It is translated as CASSSIIRLAGMPSYEQYF.

The table lists this clonotype with many counts. The rearrangement uses TRBV25-1 and TRBJ1-2; D uncertain. CDR1 is MGHDK and CDR2 is SYGVNS in the germline V gene. The CDR3 runs 15 residues. Trimming removed 0 bases at V and 2 bases at J, with 10 bases between. Written as DNA, the CDR3 is TGTGCCAGCAGTGAATACGGTACAGCAAACTATGGCTACACCTTC. It yields the protein CASSEYGTANYGYTF.

This clonotype was found many times. V is TRBV5-1 and J is TRBJ2-2; TRBD2 might be the D (5 bases). The germline V gene has CDR1 SGHRS and CDR2 YFSETQ. The CDR3 has 15 amino acids. V was trimmed by 5 bases and J by 4 bases, leaving 15 bases between them. CDR3 in DNA: TGCGCCAGCAGATGGACGGGGAGTGGCACCGGGGAGCTGTTTTTT. Its translation is CASRWTGSGTGELFF. The full variable domain, in which reference TRBV5-1 and TRBJ2-2 provide the parts outside the CDR3, is KAGVTQTPRYLIKTRGQQVTLSCSPISGHRSVSWYQQTPGQGLQFLFEYFSETQRNKGNFPGRFSGRQFSNSRSEMNVSTLELGDSALYLCASRWTGSGTGELFFGEGSRLTVL.

This clonotype was counted a few times. The V gene is TRBV12-3 or TRBV12-4, the J gene TRBJ1-3, with D hard to call. V was trimmed by 6 bases and J by 1 base, leaving 7 bases between them. There are 13 residues in the CDR3. The CDR3 coding sequence is TGTGCCAGCAGCCCTGATTCTGGAAACACCATATATTTT. Its translation: CASSPDSGNTIYF.

A few counts support this clonotype. J is TRBJ1-2 and V is TRBV5-1; D might be TRBD1 (5 bases). This CDR3 spans 13 amino acids. Between the trimmed V and J ends, which lost 3 bases and 8 bases, there was a span of 14 bases. CDR1 and CDR2 (germline): SGHRS, YFSETQ. The CDR3 DNA is TGCGCCAGCAGCTCCCCGTCTGGGGACGGCTACACCTTC. Translated: CASSSPSGDGYTF.

The genes are TRBV12-3 or TRBV12-4 and TRBJ2-7; a weak D match, TRBD1 (5 bases). The CDR3 has 15 residues. V was clipped by 6 bases and J by 0 bases, with 15 bases between them. The CDR3 coding sequence is TGTGCCAGCAGACCCCAGGGATCTAGCTCCTACGAGCAGTACTTC. This encodes CASRPQGSSSYEQYF.

The CDR3 here is CASSVTPGTGGDTQYF. The CDR3 DNA reads as TGTGCCAGCAGCGTAACCCCCGGGACAGGGGGAGATACGCAGTATTTT. V gene TRBV7-9 combines with J gene TRBJ2-3; 11 bases map to TRBD1. The CDR3 runs 16 residues. Germline CDR1 reads SEHNR; CDR2 reads FQNEAQ (reference sequence). With V trimmed by 5 bases and J by 5 bases, 9 bases remained unmatched.

This clonotype was seen many times. The chain employs TRBV4-1 and TRBJ2-7; TRBD2 might be the D (5 bases). V lost 2 bases and J lost 2, with 10 bases in between. CDR3 length: 14 residues. Germline V gene data show CDR1 as MGHRA and CDR2 as YSYEKL. The CDR3 coding sequence is TGCGCCAGCAGCCAACCAGCGGAGGCCTACGAGCAGTACTTC. This encodes CASSQPAEAYEQYF.

This clonotype was seen many times. The chain combines TRBV20-1 with TRBJ1-1; 8 bases are a match to TRBD1. After removal of 4 bases from V and 0 bases from J, the junction contained 7 bases not matched to a gene. Germline V gene sequence: CDR1 DFQATT, CDR2 SNEGSKA (reference sequence). This CDR3 has 15 amino acids. CDR3 protein: CSATDRVIMNTEAFF. The CDR3, as DNA: TGCAGTGCTACGGACAGGGTGATCATGAACACTGAAGCTTTCTTT.

This clonotype has at least ten counts. V and J are TRBV5-1 and TRBJ2-2; maybe TRBD2 (6 bases). Germline V gene sequence: CDR1 SGHRS, CDR2 YFSETQ. Trimming took 5 bases from V and 5 from J, leaving 10 bases between them. This CDR3 region has 13 residues. In DNA, the CDR3 is TGCGCCAGCAGTTACCTAGCGACCGGGGAGCTGTTTTTT. As protein: CASSYLATGELFF.

This clonotype has at least ten counts. This chain's CDR3 is CASSLRQPNSPLHF. In nucleotides, the CDR3 is TGTGCCAGCAGCCTCAGACAGCCTAATTCACCCCTCCACTTT. The chain recombines TRBV3-1 with TRBJ1-6; the D gene is possibly TRBD1 (5 bases). This CDR3 spans 14 amino acids. The V and J ends lost 4 bases and 6 bases respectively, with 10 bases between them. CDR1 is LGHDT, CDR2 YNNKEL, per germline (reference sequence).

There are many counts of this clonotype. The chain couples TRBV7-7 to TRBJ2-3, with D perhaps TRBD1 (5 bases). V was trimmed by 4 bases and J by 5 bases, leaving 10 bases between them. Germline-derived CDR1 and CDR2 are SSHAT and FNYEAQ (reference sequence). The CDR3 runs to 13 residues. CDR3 nucleotide sequence: TGTGCCAGCAGCTCAGGGAACGGAGATACGCAGTATTTT. This sequence encodes CASSSGNGDTQYF.

The rearrangement links TRBV6-2 or TRBV6-3 to TRBJ2-7, with D possibly matching TRBD1 (6 bases). Germline CDR1 and CDR2: MNHEY and SVGEGT. The CDR3 runs 10 residues. V shed 8 bases and J shed 5 bases, with 7 bases lying between them. CDR3 DNA: TGTGCCAGCGGGGACAACGAGCAGTACTTC. Amino acids: CASGDNEQYF.

This clonotype occurred a few times. This chain joins TRBV5-1 and TRBJ1-4; possible D gene TRBD1, 5 bases. V was clipped by 5 bases and J by 8 bases, with 13 bases between them. In germline, CDR1 is SGHRS, CDR2 YFSETQ. CDR3 length equals 13 residues. The CDR3 spells CASRSGAKEKLFF. The CDR3 DNA reads as TGCGCCAGCAGGTCCGGGGCGAAAGAAAAACTGTTTTTT.

This clonotype was observed many times. This rearrangement joins TRBV7-3 to TRBJ2-2; D call uncertain. Trimming removed 2 bases from V and 0 bases from J, with 10 bases in between. Germline V gene lookup returns CDR1 SGHTA and CDR2 FQGTGA. There are 16 residues in the CDR3. CDR3 in DNA: TGTGCCAGCAGCTTACAGTCGATAGCGAACACCGGGGAGCTGTTTTTT. Amino acid sequence: CASSLQSIANTGELFF.

This clonotype was counted at least ten times. The chain uses TRBV12-3 or TRBV12-4 and TRBJ1-5; D is uncertain. The V and J ends lost 7 bases and 5 bases respectively, with 12 bases between them. The CDR3 covers 13 residues. The CDR3: CASTLVADQPQHF. CDR3 bases: TGTGCCAGCACCCTCGTCGCCGATCAGCCCCAGCATTTT.

A few counts support this clonotype. The chain has TRBV12-3 or TRBV12-4 and TRBJ1-2, with D tentatively TRBD1 (6 bases). V was clipped by 3 bases and J by 7 bases, with 12 bases between them. The CDR3 is made up of 13 amino acids. The CDR3 protein is CASSFGGALGYTF. DNA of the CDR3: TGTGCCAGCAGTTTCGGGGGGGCCCTTGGCTACACCTTC.

This clonotype has at least ten counts. This sequence joins TRBV28 and TRBJ2-1; 9 bases line up with TRBD2. V dropped 7 bases and J dropped 2; count of bases not matched to a gene: 6. The CDR3 spans 15 residues. Germline V gives CDR1 MDHEN, CDR2 SYDVKM. This CDR3 is CASILSGGTYNEQFF. The CDR3 region has the DNA TGTGCCAGCATACTTAGCGGGGGTACCTACAATGAGCAGTTCTTC.